This TCR beta chain was found in a study of T cells in women clearing cervical HPV infection. Study-level background: Controls' single incident HPV16 infection cleared within 12 months without precancer. HLA type could not be excluded as a confounder.

Only in-frame clones appear in the TCRdb table, and some are missing; sequencing was by immunoSEQ multiplex PCR. This sample contains roughly 48,000 clones. General observations from the study: A classifier using richness and V gene abundances reached an AUC of around 0.81. CIN3+ cases had significantly higher TCR richness than controls; evenness did not differ.

The V gene's germline CDR1 is MGHRA and CDR2 YSYEKL. V was pared by 0 bases and J by 4 bases, with 7 bases between. This CDR3 region has 13 residues. Remarks on this clone: The antigen remains unidentified. The read stops 3 residues short of the end of the CDR3; the missing end is completed from the germline J gene.

The source of this sequence is a woman aged 18-69 years with a cervical HPV16 infection that either progressed to CIN3+ or cleared (not recorded which). The sample was blood buffy coat. This sequence joins TRBV4-1 and TRBJ2-7; D is uncertain. The DNA read from the CDR3 is TGCGCCAGCAGCCAAGAGCGTGAATACGAG. As protein: CASSQEREYE. The whole CDR3 reads CASSQEREYEQYF.